This TCR beta chain was sequenced in a study of CD4+ T cells in melanoma. V lost 4 bases, J lost 0 bases, and 7 bases stayed unmatched. The CDR3 is 16 residues long. Per germline, CDR1 SGDLS and CDR2 YYNGEE. Details on this clone: The antigen remains undetermined.

General study findings and limits: Reportedly, melanoma neoantigen-specific CD4+ T cells showed varied differentiation states.

Measured with immunoSEQ multiplex PCR; TCRdb has only the in-frame clones, and not every one. The table includes some 15,000 clones, 60% to 80% detected once. This TCR derives from a human donor with melanoma. The genes are TRBV9 and TRBJ2-3; 8 bases align to TRBD1. The sequencing input was cells from a culture (not recorded whether cultured in vitro). The CDR3 sequence is CASSFRTGHSTDTQYF. The DNA of the CDR3 is TGTGCCAGCAGCTTCAGGACAGGGCATAGCACAGATACGCAGTATTTT.